The 12 T cell receptor beta chains presented below share a single source sample, sequenced in a study of Ad26.COV2.S vaccination and SARS-CoV-2 variants (dated by TCRdb to about 2021). The sample's treatment or condition label is to be understood as: about 20 received Ad26.COV2.S at low or high dose, single or two shots; 5 received placebo; per-sample allocation not given. Repertoires of vaccine and placebo recipients were sequenced from samples taken on day 63 after the first injection. The library was produced with the immunoSEQ multiplex PCR assay. Held by TCRdb, this immuneACCESS table contains in-frame sequences only and omits some clones. Under half of the omission traces to an unresolved V gene where checked; the cause of the rest is unknown. The sample table holds some 250,000 clones, of which around nine tenths were seen once. The ten largest clonotypes hold roughly 10% of the sample. The sequences come from peripheral blood, collected in a trial of Ad26.COV2.S vaccine versus placebo. These receptors originate from a person between 18 and 65 years old who received the Ad26.COV2.S COVID-19 vaccine or a placebo.

This clone was counted a single time. The chain couples TRBV9 to TRBJ2-5, with D possibly TRBD1 on 6 matching bases. The V gene's germline CDR1 is SGDLS and CDR2 YYNGEE. V was clipped by 0 bases and J by 7 bases, with 10 bases between them. The CDR3 contains 13 residues. As DNA, the CDR3 is TGTGCCAGCAGCGTAGAGGGGGTGGGGACCCAGTACTTC. Its translation is CASSVEGVGTQYF.

V gene TRBV28 combines with J gene TRBJ1-2; 7 nucleotides line up with TRBD1. CDR3 size: 14 residues. J was trimmed by 2 bases and V by 4 bases; bases with no gene match: 4. Germline V CDR1 and CDR2: MDHEN, SYDVKM. In nucleotides, the CDR3 is TGTGCCAGCAGTTACCCGGGACAGAACTATGGCTACACCTTC. This sequence encodes CASSYPGQNYGYTF.

The sample holds a few counts of this clone. The CDR3 DNA reads as TGCGCCAGCAGTGGGGGAAATTCACCCCTCCACTTT. It translates to CASSGGNSPLHF. The chain links TRBV10-1 to TRBJ1-6; no definite D call. Germline assignment: CDR1 WNHNN and CDR2 SYGVQD (reference sequence). V lost 4 bases to trimming and J lost 7 bases, with 5 bases between them. The CDR3 spans 12 residues.

The CDR3 coding sequence is TGCGCCAGCAGCTTGGCGGGCAGGGGGACGGGAGATACGCAGTATTTT. Protein product: CASSLAGRGTGDTQYF. V gene TRBV5-1 combines with J gene TRBJ2-3, with 7 bases matching TRBD1. V lost 0 bases and J lost 5; bases outside the gene matches: 9. This CDR3 is 16 amino acids long. CDR1 SGHRS and CDR2 YFSETQ come from the germline V gene.

The chain employs TRBV11-2 and TRBJ1-1; D uncertain. V was shortened by 6 bases and J by 8 bases, with 13 bases between the two germline ends. The CDR3 runs 12 residues. Per the germline V gene, CDR1 is SGHAT and CDR2 is FQNNGV. The CDR3 bases are TGTGCCAGCAGTTTGGGGTTAGGGGAAGCTTTCTTT. Amino acid sequence: CASSLGLGEAFF.

The chain links TRBV27 to TRBJ1-2; D possibly corresponds to TRBD1 (5 bases). Germline CDR1 MNHEY, CDR2 SMNVEV (reference sequence). Trimming took off 3 bases at V and 7 bases at J, with 15 bases between the two ends. The CDR3 has 14 amino acids. CDR3 bases: TGTGCCAGCAGTTTTCGTGGGCAGGGCGGTGGCTACACCTTC. Protein sequence: CASSFRGQGGGYTF.

This rearrangement joins TRBV18 to TRBJ1-3, with 8 bases lining up with TRBD1. The CDR3 has 15 amino acids. Germline-derived CDR1 and CDR2 are KGHSH and LQKENI. Losses at the gene ends were 3 bases for V and 0 bases for J; bases not matched to a gene: 1. In DNA form, the CDR3 reads TGTGCCAGCTCACCGGGACAGGCCTCTGGAAACACCATATATTTT. Translated, it gives CASSPGQASGNTIYF.

The chain combines TRBV3-1 (or the pseudogene TRBV3-2) with TRBJ2-4, with 12 bases lining up with TRBD2. Germline loops: CDR1 LGHDT, CDR2 YNNKEL (reference sequence). V gave up 1 base and J gave up 3 bases; unmatched junction bases: 16. The CDR3 totals 21 residues. The DNA for the CDR3 is TGTGCCAGCAGCCAAGGGGTCGACGCTAGCGGGGGGGCGAACGTCAAAAACATTCAGTACTTC. It encodes CASSQGVDASGGANVKNIQYF.

The table lists this clone with a few counts. Here the CDR3 reads CASREQNKAGELFF. The CDR3 DNA sequence: TGTGCCAGCCGAGAACAGAACAAAGCCGGGGAGCTGTTTTTT. The chain employs TRBV2 and TRBJ2-2; the D is unclear. Germline loops: CDR1 SNHLY, CDR2 FYNNEI. The CDR3 has 14 residues. Trimming shortened V by 8 bases and J by 6 bases, and 16 bases separated the two germline ends.

This clone was seen just once. In DNA form, the CDR3 reads TGTGCCAGCACCATAATATCCGGGACAGGGCCGAATGAGCAGTTCTTC. It yields the protein CASTIISGTGPNEQFF. The V and J genes are TRBV27 and TRBJ2-1, with 9 nucleotides matching TRBD1. The germline V gene has CDR1 MNHEY and CDR2 SMNVEV (reference sequence). The V and J ends lost 7 bases and 7 bases, in that order; junction bases with no gene match: 14. The CDR3 runs 16 residues.

This clone was counted a single time. The DNA for the CDR3 is TGTGCCAGTAGTAACCAGGGGGCCTACGAGCAGTACTTC. Amino acid sequence: CASSNQGAYEQYF. V gene TRBV19 combines with J gene TRBJ2-7; TRBD1 agrees at 7 bases. V dropped 4 bases and J dropped 2; count of bases not matched to a gene: 2. Looked up from germline, CDR1 is LNHDA and CDR2 is SQIVND (reference sequence). The CDR3 length is 13 residues.

The table lists this clone with a few counts. The rearrangement joins TRBV28 to TRBJ1-5; D is unclear. The CDR3 sequence is 12 residues long. V was clipped by 8 bases and J by 5 bases, with 10 bases between them. The V gene's germline CDR1 is MDHEN and CDR2 SYDVKM. The CDR3 DNA sequence: TGTGCCAGCGAGGGAACCTATCAGCCCCAGCATTTT. Its translation: CASEGTYQPQHF.